This T cell receptor beta chain appears in the sequencing data of a study of T cells in women clearing cervical HPV infection (dated by TCRdb to about 2018). Regarding the research as a whole: The cases were some 26 women with histologically confirmed HPV16-related CIN3 or worse, and 2 of those women had invasive cancers. Cases were matched to controls by age within five years and by the year the sample was collected. A median age of approximately 32 years was observed in cases versus 38 to 40 in controls, and no significant differences in baseline characteristics were found. An exploratory proof-of-principle case-control study, nested within the Guanacaste HPV Natural History Study in Costa Rica, was conducted to compare TCR repertoires across cervical HPV16 outcomes. Since only a few of the women had HLA typing available, the possibility that HLA type was acting as a confounder could not be ruled out. Controls were 25 or so women whose single incident HPV16 infection cleared within 12 months without precancer or cancer developing. Five blinded duplicates per group were added as quality controls, so that about 60 samples were obtained: around 50 participants and 10 replicates. Blood from cases was drawn at the visit where the lesion was first identified, while blood from controls was drawn once the infection was no longer detected. In the parent cohort, around 10,000 women aged 18 or older were enrolled in Guanacaste, Costa Rica, during 1993 to 1994 and then followed for seven years. For cases, the median interval between lesion detection and blood sampling was over 130 days, with an interquartile range of about 85 to 220 days.

Every participant had a single incident cervical HPV16 infection, and women with prevalent HPV16 infections were excluded. Cervical HPV DNA was detected by MY09/MY11 PCR and genotyped by dot-blot hybridization. About 15 mL of heparinized blood were centrifuged, and the buffy coat was aliquoted, frozen at -30°C, then stored at -80°C. QIAGEN kits were used to extract genomic DNA from the buffy coat specimens. What the authors observed across the whole study: Cases were distinguished from controls with an estimated AUC of approximately 0.8 by random forest classifiers combining richness and V gene abundances. Across sequencing depths, CIN3+ cases showed significantly higher TCR repertoire richness than controls, but evenness did not differ between the groups. Because the number of T cells in each sample was unknown, differences in richness could reflect differing T-cell content rather than repertoire biology. The cross-sectional design could not show whether the associations came before the infection or were a result of it, and neither effector/memory subsets nor HPV-specific T cells were isolated. Lower TRBV6-7 relative abundance was observed in cases than in controls (roughly 0.11% versus 0.16%; Bonferroni P = 0.0008).

TCR beta CDR3 regions were amplified by multiplex PCR using the immunoSEQ assay from an average of approximately 1,200 ng genomic DNA per sample. To correct primer bias, the assay used a complete synthetic TCR repertoire to set an amplification baseline. The amplicons were sequenced on the Illumina platform. The study's own analysis went as follows. Sequences were error-corrected by clustering with frequency ratios and a modified nearest-neighbor algorithm, then analyzed in the immunoSEQ Analyzer with IMGT gene definitions. At each rarefaction depth, TCR richness and evenness were averaged across 20 rarefaction repeats, and any sample with fewer sequences than the depth was left out. Relative abundances of V, D and J genes were compared between groups using Wilcoxon rank sum tests, with FDR correction applied. An intraclass correlation of approximately 96% for TCR richness and an average of about 73% across 66 gene segments were obtained from the blinded duplicates. TCRdb holds this immuneACCESS table with in-frame rearrangements only. Some clones are missing; in checked studies, unresolved V genes explain under half, and the rest has no known cause. V and J calls and clone size are copied from that table; D and trimming were computed from the DNA. The sample's table lists a count of about 16,000 clones. The biggest ten clones account for 10% of the sample.

Points on this clone: The clone's antigen remains unknown. The read halts 3 residues ahead of the CDR3 end, with the missing end drawn from the germline J gene.

From the cysteine up to the phenylalanine, the CDR3 has a length of 12 residues. Sequencing covers 27 bases of the CDR3, shown here with the frame starting at base 1. The germline V gene yields SGHDT for CDR1 and YYEEEE for CDR2. Specimen: blood buffy coat. The chain uses TRBV5-6 and TRBJ1-1; the D region possibly corresponds to TRBD1 (5 bases align). This clonotype was sampled from a woman between 18 and 69 years old with a cervical HPV16 infection that either progressed to CIN3+ or cleared (not recorded which). CDR3 bases read: TGTGCCAGCAGCTTGGCAGGGAGTCTA. Translated, this is CASSLAGSL. The CDR3 in its entirety is CASSLAGSLAFF.